The sequence of this T cell receptor (beta chain) was determined in a study of cytotoxic CD8 clonotypes in ibrutinib-treated CLL. Overall study: Included were 11 relapsed/refractory and about 15 treatment-naive patients, of whom roughly 17 were IGHV unmutated. On average, each sample had hundreds of thousands of productive templates and more than 75,000 productive rearrangements. By median roughly 62 months, about 12 had progressed and about 15 stayed remitted; responses had been 2 complete and approximately 24 partial.

Here immunoSEQ multiplex PCR was the method, and the copy in TCRdb shows in-frame clones only, minus some. Of just over 65,000 clones in the sample, about two thirds were seen once. Germline CDR1 and CDR2: MNHEY and SMNVEV (reference sequence). V lost 6 bases, J lost 9 bases, and 21 bases lay in between. The CDR3 covers 15 residues. The V gene is TRBV27, the J gene TRBJ2-1; D might be TRBD2 (5 bases). Sequenced here: PBMCs, sampled after 12 months of ibrutinib treatment. This TCR derives from a human donor with chronic lymphocytic leukemia. For the CDR3, the DNA is TGTGCCAGCAGCGAACCCAAGACCGGGGTGAGTGAGCAGTTCTTC. It translates to CASSEPKTGVSEQFF.